This TCR beta chain is from a study of blood T cell repertoires in COVID-19 (TCRdb year 2020). With regard to the full study: Samples covering the acute and convalescent phases of COVID-19 were provided by collaborators in the United States, Italy and Spain. The prospective study material was composed of cDNA or gDNA derived from T cells, B-cell-depleted T cells, or PBMCs. Samples were obtained from the ongoing ImmuneRACE study (first 160 participants) and from over 1,000 subjects provided by 6 global collaborators. The repertoires were released in a freely available public database intended as a resource for research on the immune response to SARS-CoV-2. Deeply sampled blood TCRbeta repertoires from subjects exposed to, actively infected with, or recovered from COVID-19 were included in the dataset. Where available, HLA class I and class II types were obtained from metadata supplied by the sample provider rather than from assay-based typing. Nearly every sample came with metadata listing a de-identified subject ID, COVID-19 status, age in years and sex. The paper's findings and limits, for the study overall: Clinical and demographic metadata were provided uncurated, with the amount varying by source and participant.

TCRbeta CDR3 regions were amplified from genomic DNA using the immunoSEQ Assay, a bias-controlled multiplex PCR. From the authors' description of their analysis: The number of nucleated cells in each sample was estimated from the amplification of reference gene primers within the assay. Sequence reads were collapsed and filtered to measure the absolute abundance of every unique TCRbeta CDR3 rearrangement. For each sample, productive Simpson clonality was calculated as the square root of Simpson's diversity index across productive rearrangements. TCRdb mirrors the immuneACCESS table, restricted to in-frame sequences. Some clones are absent from its copies; in checked studies, under half trace to an unresolved V gene, and the reason for the others is unknown. V, J and clone size derive from that table, while D and trimming were established from the DNA sequence. Here the sample has about 82,000 clones; under 80% occur a single time. The ten most abundant clones make up approximately 34% of the sample.

For this chain, trimming is 7 bases at the V end and 5 bases at the J end, and the number of junction bases without a gene match is 7. CDR3 length: 13 amino acids, cysteine to phenylalanine. Of all the DNA, just the CDR3 is kept, 39 bases in frame from base 1. CDR1 and CDR2 are drawn from the germline V gene: SQVTM, ANQGSEA. At one collaborating source in Seattle, patients were enrolled during active infection and were followed longitudinally through the course of disease. The collaborating institutions used their own protocols to collect whole blood in K2EDTA tubes. Collaborator samples were shipped for TCRbeta analysis as frozen whole blood, isolated PBMCs, or DNA extracted from either sample type. This clone came up a few times. The antigen it recognizes is unknown. The input lacks base qualities; no much larger clone sits a single base away.

This clonotype was sampled from a man aged 60-69 years with COVID-19, enrolled during active disease. Source material: peripheral blood. The chain was built from TRBV29-1 and TRBJ1-2; 10 of the junction bases match TRBD1. The bases read TGCAGCGGCGGGACAGGGGTTGGGTATGGCTACACCTTC. It translates as CSGGTGVGYGYTF.